Below, 18 T cell receptor beta chains from the same sample are listed, as sequenced in a study of shared clonotypes between healthy human individuals. TCRdb's copy holds only in-frame clones and misses some; the assay was immunoSEQ multiplex PCR. The sample lists some 2.1 million clones, about 95% occurring once. Cells designated naive CD8 were CD45RO-negative and were positively selected for CCR7, with terminally differentiated effector memory CD45RA+ cells excluded. Sequenced: naive CD8+ T cells sorted from blood. These receptor sequences come from a man in his late teens or twenties in good health.

This clone appeared once. The gene calls are TRBV2 and TRBJ1-1; D gene ambiguous. This CDR3 comprises 11 residues. The V gene lost 11 bases and the J gene lost 7 bases, with 14 bases spanning the gap. CDR1 is SNHLY and CDR2 is FYNNEI in the germline V gene. CDR3 nucleotides: TGTGCCCGAGAGAGGGAAATTGAAGCTTTCTTT. Amino acid sequence: CAREREIEAFF.

The genes are TRBV4-3 and TRBJ1-1; no firm D call. The germline gives CDR1 LGHNA, CDR2 YSLEER. V dropped 0 bases and J dropped 0 bases, with 8 bases sitting between them. The CDR3 extends over 15 amino acids. CDR3 protein: CASSQDLLVNTEAFF. Here the CDR3 DNA reads TGCGCCAGCAGCCAAGATCTCCTGGTGAACACTGAAGCTTTCTTT.

About this clone: One end of the junction varies from germline; a read error may be responsible. The sample carries other DNA sequences with the same CDR3. The chain links TRBV28 to TRBJ2-7, with 8 bases fitting TRBD1. CDR1 and CDR2 (germline): MDHEN, SYDVKM. The CDR3 is 14 residues long. CDR3 sequence (DNA): TGTGCCAGCAGTTTGACAGGGGTTCTCTACGAGCAGTACTTT. This sequence encodes CASSLTGVLYEQYF.

This clone was counted a single time. The V call is TRBV7-9, the J call TRBJ2-3; 9 nucleotides line up with TRBD1. CDR1 SEHNR and CDR2 FQNEAQ come from the germline V gene (reference sequence). V lost 4 bases to trimming and J lost 5 bases; unmatched junction nucleotides: 7. This CDR3 contains 15 residues. The CDR3 here is CASSSPGTGIDTQYF. The CDR3 nucleotides read TGTGCCAGCAGCTCCCCCGGGACAGGGATAGATACGCAGTATTTT.

V usage is TRBV5-4 and J usage is TRBJ2-3; no reliable D call. The length of the CDR3 is 14 residues. In germline, CDR1 is SGHNT, CDR2 YYREEE (reference sequence). The V gene lost 4 bases and the J gene lost 2 bases, with 11 bases spanning the gap. CDR3 protein: CASSIDKSTDTQYF. CDR3 sequence (DNA): TGTGCCAGCAGCATAGACAAGTCCACAGATACGCAGTATTTT.

J is TRBJ1-5 and V is TRBV2; D gene unclear. Deletions cut 3 bases from V and 2 bases from J, with 11 bases between. Germline CDR1 and CDR2: SNHLY and FYNNEI. The CDR3 covers 15 residues. The CDR3 DNA reads as TGTGCCAGCAGTGAGGTCCGGACGGGCAATCAGCCCCAGCATTTT. Its translation: CASSEVRTGNQPQHF. The full variable domain, completed using reference TRBV2 and TRBJ1-5, is EPEVTQTPSHQVTQMGQEVILRCVPISNHLYFYWYRQILGQKVEFLVSFYNNEISEKSEIFDDQFSVERPDGSNFTLKIRSTKLEDSAMYFCASSEVRTGNQPQHFGDGTRLSIL.

The rearrangement uses TRBV5-1 and TRBJ2-3, with D unresolved. Germline values: CDR1 SGHRS, CDR2 YFSETQ. The CDR3 sequence is 13 residues long. With 2 bases removed from V and 3 bases from J, the gap between germline ends came to 7 bases. As DNA, the CDR3 is TGCGCCAGCAGCTTTTATGCGACAGATACGCAGTATTTT. Protein sequence: CASSFYATDTQYF.

This clone was found once. The rearrangement joins TRBV11-2 to TRBJ2-5; 10 bases align to TRBD2. The V gene end was trimmed by 6 bases and the J gene end by 4 bases; junction bases not matched to a gene: 17. CDR1 SGHAT and CDR2 FQNNGV come from the germline V gene. This CDR3 is 18 amino acids long. Written as DNA, the CDR3 is TGTGCCAGCAGGCCCACTAGCGGGGCCACCTCTTTTGTAGAGACCCAGTACTTC. Translation gives CASRPTSGATSFVETQYF.

The rearrangement links TRBV5-4 to TRBJ2-7, with D hard to call. CDR1 SGHNT and CDR2 YYREEE come from the germline V gene (reference sequence). The CDR3 runs 14 residues. V was trimmed by 0 bases and J by 2 bases, leaving 9 bases between them. The CDR3: CASSLGQSPYEQYF. The DNA of the CDR3 is TGTGCCAGCAGCTTGGGGCAGAGCCCCTACGAGCAGTACTTC.

The chain carries TRBV5-6 and TRBJ2-1; 8 bases map to TRBD2. V trimming: 0 bases; J trimming: 2 bases; junction bases outside the gene matches: 7. Looked up from germline, CDR1 is SGHDT and CDR2 is YYEEEE. This CDR3 region has 17 residues. CDR3 sequence: CASSLAVGLVPYNEQFF. Written as DNA, the CDR3 is TGTGCCAGCAGCTTGGCCGTGGGACTAGTCCCCTACAATGAGCAGTTCTTC.

Comments on this clone: The same CDR3 arises from other DNA sequences in this sample as well. The rearrangement links TRBV5-4 to TRBJ2-7; the match to TRBD2 covers 9 bases. V was clipped by 3 bases and J by 3 bases; unmatched bases: 4. Germline CDR1 SGHNT, CDR2 YYREEE (reference sequence). This CDR3 is 14 amino acids long. The CDR3 DNA follows: TGTGCCAGCAGCTCCGGGACTAGCTTCTACGAGCAGTACTTC. It codes for CASSSGTSFYEQYF. Full variable domain (missing parts from reference TRBV5-4 and TRBJ2-7): ETGVTQSPTHLIKTRGQQVTLRCSSQSGHNTVSWYQQALGQGPQFIFQYYREEENGRGNFPPRFSGLQFPNYSSELNVNALELDDSALYLCASSSGTSFYEQYFGPGTRLTVT.

This chain links TRBV27 with TRBJ2-5, with 9 bases that match TRBD1. CDR1 MNHEY and CDR2 SMNVEV come from the germline V gene (reference sequence). There are 15 residues in the CDR3. J lost 5 bases, V lost 2 bases, and 6 bases had no gene match. This CDR3 is CASSLIQGAWETQYF. The CDR3 nucleotides read TGTGCCAGCAGTTTAATACAGGGGGCATGGGAGACCCAGTACTTC.

This rearrangement joins TRBV27 to TRBJ1-5, with TRBD1 matching over 8 bases. This CDR3 comprises 15 residues. The trim removed 4 bases at V and 0 bases at J, leaving 2 bases unmatched. Germline CDR1 and CDR2: MNHEY and SMNVEV (reference sequence). CDR3 amino acids: CASSYTGGSNQPQHF. CDR3 DNA sequence: TGTGCCAGCAGTTACACAGGGGGTAGCAATCAGCCCCAGCATTTT.

Details on this clone: Other DNA sequences in this specimen translate into the identical CDR3. The chain joins TRBV7-9 to TRBJ1-3; D ambiguous. Germline V gene data show CDR1 as SEHNR and CDR2 as FQNEAQ (reference sequence). Trimming took 6 bases from V and 0 from J, leaving 12 bases between them. The CDR3 is 15 residues long. CDR3 in DNA: TGTGCCAGCAGTCCCCCTGGGAGCTCTGGAAACACCATATATTTT. Translated: CASSPPGSSGNTIYF.

The rearrangement links TRBV6-5 to TRBJ2-2; D remains ambiguous. The germline V gene has CDR1 MNHEY and CDR2 SVGAGI. V was cut by 2 bases and J by 4 bases, with 8 bases left in between. This CDR3 has 14 amino acids. The DNA for the CDR3 is TGTGCCAGCAGTTACGTAGACACCACCGGGGAGCTGTTTTTT. Its protein product is CASSYVDTTGELFF.

The chain combines TRBV13 with TRBJ2-3, with D perhaps being TRBD1 or TRBD2 (6 bases each). V was shortened by 5 bases and J by 6 bases, with 18 bases between the two germline ends. This CDR3 spans 15 amino acids. Germline assignment: CDR1 PRHDT and CDR2 FYEKMQ (reference sequence). CDR3 loop: CASSPQGRAGDTQYF. CDR3 nucleotides: TGTGCCAGCAGCCCCCAGGGGCGGGCGGGGGATACGCAGTATTTT.

The V and J genes are TRBV19 and TRBJ2-7; D remains ambiguous. Germline lookup yields CDR1 LNHDA and CDR2 SQIVND (reference sequence). V gave up 3 bases and J gave up 3 bases, with 9 bases separating them. This CDR3 spans 13 amino acids. CDR3 bases: TGTGCCAGTAGTATGTCCTGGGGCTACGAGCAGTACTTC. Its protein product is CASSMSWGYEQYF.

This chain connects TRBV5-1 to TRBJ2-3; unclear D gene. The CDR3 has 15 amino acids. The germline V gene encodes CDR1 SGHRS and CDR2 YFSETQ. Trimming took off 0 bases at V and 0 bases at J, with 8 bases between the two ends. In nucleotides, the CDR3 is TGCGCCAGCAGCTTGGCCCGCGCAAGCACAGATACGCAGTATTTT. Its translation is CASSLARASTDTQYF.